Presented here are 25 T cell receptor beta chains from one specimen sequenced in a study of OX40 agonist ivuxolimab in advanced cancers. Method: immunoSEQ multiplex PCR; TCRdb's copy keeps in-frame clones and lacks some. The sample lists about 62,000 clones; 75% to 85% were seen once. Sequences were derived from CD4+ or CD8+ T cells sorted from blood, sampled in a trial of the OX40 agonist ivuxolimab. All receptors come from an adult with an advanced solid tumor such as melanoma, head and neck, liver or kidney cancer.

A remark on this clone: A read error is possible here, since a much larger clone lies one base away. The rearrangement uses TRBV5-6 and TRBJ1-1; D not certain. The CDR3 is 13 residues long. The V end lost 0 bases, the J end lost 1 base, and 4 bases lay between the germline ends. CDR1 is SGHDT and CDR2 is YYEEEE in the germline V gene. The CDR3 protein is CASSLAGNTEAFF. The CDR3 coding sequence is TGTGCCAGCAGCTTGGCGGGGAACACTGAAGCTTTCTTT.

This clone was observed a few times. The same CDR3 is also encoded by other DNA sequences in this sample. V and J are TRBV7-2 and TRBJ1-5, with D unresolved. Germline assignment: CDR1 SGHTA and CDR2 FQGNSA. The CDR3 spans 12 residues. The ends were cut back, 0 bases at V and 7 bases at J, with 4 bases in the middle. CDR3 DNA: TGTGCCAGCAGCTTAGCAGGCCAGCCCCAGCATTTT. The encoded protein is CASSLAGQPQHF.

The chain couples TRBV11-2 to TRBJ2-6; TRBD1 is a possible D gene (5 bases). Germline V lookup: CDR1 SGHAT, CDR2 FQNNGV. CDR3 length: 17 amino acids. The V end was cut by 4 bases, the J end by 2 bases, with 15 bases between. CDR3: CASSYTTVLTGANVLTF. In DNA form, the CDR3 reads TGTGCCAGCAGCTACACGACAGTTCTCACTGGGGCCAACGTCCTGACTTTC.

The gene calls are TRBV6-1 and TRBJ1-3; D gene ambiguous. Germline CDR1 and CDR2: MNHNS and SASEGT. V lost 6 bases to trimming and J lost 9 bases, with 12 bases between them. The CDR3 totals 12 residues. The chain's CDR3 is CASRGRLGTIYF. The CDR3 bases are TGTGCCAGCAGAGGTCGCCTAGGCACCATATATTTT.

CDR3 nucleotide sequence: TGTGCCAGCAGCTTGGTTATCGGTCAGGGACACACTGAAGCTTTCTTT. Translated, it gives CASSLVIGQGHTEAFF. The chain carries TRBV5-4 and TRBJ1-1, with D possibly being TRBD1 (5 bases). The V gene lost 0 bases and the J gene lost 3 bases, with 15 bases spanning the gap. The V gene's germline CDR1 is SGHNT and CDR2 YYREEE (reference sequence). CDR3 length: 16 amino acids.

The V gene is TRBV6-1, the J gene TRBJ1-1; 7 bases are a match to TRBD1. The germline gives CDR1 MNHNS, CDR2 SASEGT. This CDR3 is 14 amino acids long. The junction had 0 bases not matched to a gene; V was cut back by 1 base and J by 1 base. The CDR3 region is CASSEGTGNTEAFF. Written as DNA, the CDR3 is TGTGCCAGCAGTGAAGGGACAGGGAACACTGAAGCTTTCTTT.

V gene TRBV5-4 combines with J gene TRBJ2-3; D not certain. Trimming pared 1 base from V and 2 bases from J, leaving 11 bases between. This CDR3 has 15 residues. Germline CDR1 and CDR2: SGHNT and YYREEE (reference sequence). The CDR3 protein is CASSLRGVPTDTQYF. Written as DNA, the CDR3 is TGTGCCAGCAGCTTGCGTGGGGTCCCCACAGATACGCAGTATTTT.

The chain joins TRBV2 to TRBJ2-5, with D maybe TRBD1 (5 bases). CDR3 length: 13 amino acids. CDR1 SNHLY and CDR2 FYNNEI come from the germline V gene. V lost 6 bases to trimming and J lost 2 bases, with 10 bases between them. In nucleotides, the CDR3 is TGTGCCAGCAGACGACAGCTTCAAGAGACCCAGTACTTC. It yields the protein CASRRQLQETQYF.

J is TRBJ1-2 and V is TRBV6-1, with no clear D. Germline CDR1 and CDR2: MNHNS and SASEGT. The CDR3 length is 15 residues. V was trimmed by 1 base and J by 3 bases, leaving 12 bases between them. The CDR3 coding sequence is TGTGCCAGCAGTGAAGATAGAGGTGGATACTATGGCTACACCTTC. Translated: CASSEDRGGYYGYTF.

CDR3 DNA sequence: TGTGCCACATTGAGCCCGTGGGGCAGGGTCGATGAGCAGTTCTTC. Translated, it gives CATLSPWGRVDEQFF. The chain couples TRBV19 to TRBJ2-1; D is possibly TRBD1 (5 bases). The V end was cut by 10 bases, the J end by 8 bases, with 24 bases between. Germline-derived CDR1 and CDR2 are LNHDA and SQIVND (reference sequence). The CDR3 totals 15 residues.

The J gene is TRBJ2-3, the V gene TRBV6-1; 11 positions agree with TRBD1. The CDR3 contains 15 residues. Losses at the gene ends were 5 bases for V and 5 bases for J; bases not matched to a gene: 6. The V gene's germline CDR1 is MNHNS and CDR2 SASEGT. The CDR3 is CASSSGQGAKDTQYF. The DNA for the CDR3 is TGTGCCAGCAGTTCCGGACAGGGGGCAAAAGATACGCAGTATTTT.

This clone is a singleton in its sample. The chain is built from TRBV2 and TRBJ1-1; a possible D gene is TRBD1 (5 bases). CDR3 length: 14 amino acids. The ends were cut back, 6 bases at V and 6 bases at J, with 17 bases in the middle. From germline, CDR1 is SNHLY and CDR2 FYNNEI. The CDR3 loop reads CASRGVGEVSEAFF. The CDR3, as DNA: TGTGCCAGCAGGGGGGTAGGGGAGGTCTCTGAAGCTTTCTTT. Variable domain in full (rest from reference TRBV2 and TRBJ1-1): EPEVTQTPSHQVTQMGQEVILRCVPISNHLYFYWYRQILGQKVEFLVSFYNNEISEKSEIFDDQFSVERPDGSNFTLKIRSTKLEDSAMYFCASRGVGEVSEAFFGQGTRLTVV.

The genes are TRBV11-1 and TRBJ1-3, with D unresolved. CDR1 and CDR2 (germline): SGHAT, FQDESV (reference sequence). Trimming shortened V by 0 bases and J by 0 bases, and 3 bases separated the two germline ends. This CDR3 contains 14 residues. The CDR3 DNA follows: TGTGCCAGCAGCTTAGCTCCCTCTGGAAACACCATATATTTT. Residues: CASSLAPSGNTIYF.

The genes are TRBV11-2 and TRBJ2-5; D gene ambiguous. The CDR3 totals 14 residues. V gave up 3 bases and J gave up 3 bases, with 11 bases separating them. Germline V lookup: CDR1 SGHAT, CDR2 FQNNGV. CDR3: CASSFSIEKETQYF. The CDR3 coding sequence is TGTGCCAGCAGCTTTAGCATAGAGAAAGAGACCCAGTACTTC. Variable domain in full (rest from reference TRBV11-2 and TRBJ2-5): EAGVAQSPRYKIIEKRQSVAFWCNPISGHATLYWYQQILGQGPKLLIQFQNNGVVDDSQLPKDRFSAERLKGVDSTLKIQPAKLEDSAVYLCASSFSIEKETQYFGPGTRLLVL.

This chain connects TRBV7-2 to TRBJ1-5; no clear D. The CDR3 is made up of 13 amino acids. Trimming pared 3 bases from V and 3 bases from J, leaving 6 bases between. Germline V gene data show CDR1 as SGHTA and CDR2 as FQGNSA. The chain's CDR3 is CASSFTDNQPQHF. The CDR3 bases are TGTGCCAGCAGCTTTACAGACAATCAGCCCCAGCATTTT.

The chain couples TRBV27 to TRBJ1-2, with TRBD1 matching 8 bases. V was clipped by 2 bases and J by 7 bases; unmatched bases: 6. Germline values: CDR1 MNHEY, CDR2 SMNVEV (reference sequence). The CDR3 has 14 amino acids. The CDR3 here is CASSLGQGAGGYTF. In DNA, the CDR3 is TGTGCCAGCAGTTTAGGACAGGGCGCGGGTGGCTACACCTTC.

The rearrangement links TRBV5-1 to TRBJ2-1; 11 bases align to TRBD2. Germline loops: CDR1 SGHRS, CDR2 YFSETQ. The junction had 8 bases not matched to a gene; V was cut back by 3 bases and J by 0 bases. This CDR3 comprises 18 residues. In nucleotides, the CDR3 is TGCGCCAGCAGCTCCAGACTAGCGGGGAGGAGCTCCTACAATGAGCAGTTCTTC. It encodes CASSSRLAGRSSYNEQFF. Drawing the rest from reference TRBV5-1 and TRBJ2-1, the complete variable domain is KAGVTQTPRYLIKTRGQQVTLSCSPISGHRSVSWYQQTPGQGLQFLFEYFSETQRNKGNFPGRFSGRQFSNSRSEMNVSTLELGDSALYLCASSSRLAGRSSYNEQFFGPGTRLTVL.

The chain is built from TRBV5-4 and TRBJ2-7; D may be TRBD2 (6 bases). The CDR3 is 16 residues long. Germline V gene data show CDR1 as SGHNT and CDR2 as YYREEE (reference sequence). V lost 3 bases to trimming and J lost 3 bases, with 19 bases between them. The CDR3 DNA follows: TGTGCCAGCAGCTCGGCGGGGCGACAGCCGGTCTACGAGCAGTACTTC. This gives the protein CASSSAGRQPVYEQYF.

V usage is TRBV4-1 and J usage is TRBJ1-1, with TRBD1 matching over 8 bases. The junction had 8 bases not matched to a gene; V was cut back by 3 bases and J by 5 bases. This CDR3 has 15 amino acids. Germline V gene data show CDR1 as MGHRA and CDR2 as YSYEKL. The DNA of the CDR3 is TGCGCCAGCAGCCAGACAACAGGGGGAGTGACTGAAGCTTTCTTT. Translation: CASSQTTGGVTEAFF.

This clone was recorded a few times. The chain is built from TRBV11-2 and TRBJ2-1; 7 nucleotides match TRBD2. Trimming took 3 bases from V and 5 from J; bases not matched to a gene: 7. Germline V gene data show CDR1 as SGHAT and CDR2 as FQNNGV. The CDR3 covers 15 residues. The CDR3, as DNA: TGTGCCAGCAGCTTCCAAGCGGGGTTCAACAATGAGCAGTTCTTC. Its translation: CASSFQAGFNNEQFF.

V usage is TRBV5-1 and J usage is TRBJ1-6, with 9 bases identical to TRBD1. The CDR3 totals 17 residues. Germline values: CDR1 SGHRS, CDR2 YFSETQ. V was clipped by 1 base and J by 9 bases; unmatched bases: 11. The CDR3 DNA is TGCGCCAGCAGCTTGCTCCCGGGACAGGGCTCGAGTTCACCCCTCCACTTT. Its translation is CASSLLPGQGSSSPLHF.

This rearrangement joins TRBV7-9 to TRBJ1-5, with 7 bases matching TRBD1. Per the germline V gene, CDR1 is SEHNR and CDR2 is FQNEAQ (reference sequence). The CDR3 totals 14 residues. Germline trimming cut 2 bases from V and 5 bases from J; bases unmatched to any gene: 3. The CDR3 nucleotides are TGTGCCAGCAGCTTAAACAGGGGAGATCAGCCCCAGCATTTT. Protein product: CASSLNRGDQPQHF. Drawing the rest from reference TRBV7-9 and TRBJ1-5, the complete variable domain is DTGVSQNPRHKITKRGQNVTFRCDPISEHNRLYWYRQTLGQGPEFLTYFQNEAQLEKSRLLSDRFSAERPKGSFSTLEIQRTEQGDSAMYLCASSLNRGDQPQHFGDGTRLSIL.

J is TRBJ2-5 and V is TRBV9; 8 nucleotides match TRBD2. CDR1 is SGDLS and CDR2 is YYNGEE in the germline V gene. The V segment lost 4 bases and the J segment 5 bases; nucleotides outside the gene matches: 10. The CDR3 contains 15 residues. The CDR3 spells CASSPLGREIETQYF. Here the CDR3 DNA reads TGTGCCAGCAGCCCGCTCGGGAGGGAGATCGAGACCCAGTACTTC.

On this clone: This may be a read error: a much more frequent sequence differs by one nucleotide. The V gene is TRBV4-2, the J gene TRBJ1-5; TRBD1 aligns across 8 bases. Germline V CDR1 and CDR2: LGHNA, YNFKEQ. The V gene end was trimmed by 5 bases and the J gene end by 6 bases; junction bases not matched to a gene: 6. The CDR3 has 14 amino acids. DNA for the CDR3: TGTGCCAGCAGCGTGACAGGGGAGGGTCAGCCCCAGCATTTT. This codes for CASSVTGEGQPQHF.

The rearrangement joins TRBV15 to TRBJ2-5; D gene unclear. Germline V gene sequence: CDR1 LNHNV, CDR2 YYDKDF (reference sequence). This CDR3 has 13 residues. V gave up 3 bases and J gave up 5 bases, with 10 bases separating them. The CDR3 DNA reads as TGTGCCACCAGCAGGGGTATTTTGGAGACCCAGTACTTC. Translated: CATSRGILETQYF.